Listed here are 7 T cell receptor beta chains from one sample, sequenced in a study of T cell clones after liver transplantation. Repertoires were generated with immunoSEQ multiplex PCR, while TCRdb's copy carries only in-frame clones and drops some. The sample carries 45,000 to 60,000 clones, around 85% recorded once. This specimen consisted of CD4+ T cells from blood, obtained before liver transplant. These receptors originate from a human donor who received a liver transplant.

The chain carries TRBV5-6 and TRBJ1-4; D possibly corresponds to TRBD1 (6 bases). The V gene's germline CDR1 is SGHDT and CDR2 YYEEEE. This CDR3 spans 16 amino acids. The ends were cut back, 0 bases at V and 6 bases at J, with 15 bases in the middle. CDR3 protein: CASSLAERGRYEKLFF. The DNA for the CDR3 is TGTGCCAGCAGCTTGGCCGAGAGGGGGAGGTATGAAAAACTGTTTTTT.

The rearrangement links TRBV5-5 to TRBJ1-1; D is unresolved. The CDR3 sequence is 12 residues long. V lost 0 bases and J 8 bases, leaving 8 bases between the germline ends. CDR1 SGHKS and CDR2 YYEKEE come from the germline V gene (reference sequence). CDR3 loop: CASSLARSEAFF. The DNA for the CDR3 is TGTGCCAGCAGCTTGGCCCGATCCGAAGCTTTCTTT.

The CDR3 sequence is CSASVTAEAFF. The CDR3 coding sequence is TGCAGTGCTAGTGTAACCGCTGAAGCTTTCTTT. The chain recombines TRBV20-1 with TRBJ1-1; D is unclear. The CDR3 has 11 amino acids. CDR1 and CDR2 (germline): DFQATT, SNEGSKA (reference sequence). With 3 bases removed from V and 6 bases from J, the gap between germline ends came to 8 bases.

This chain links TRBV18 with TRBJ2-7, with a possible D match to TRBD2 (6 bases). V was cut by 3 bases and J by 0 bases, with 12 bases left in between. From germline, CDR1 is KGHSH and CDR2 LQKENI. The CDR3 consists of 15 residues. The CDR3 DNA reads as TGTGCCAGCTCACCTGCTAGCGCCCCCTCCTACGAGCAGTACTTC. This sequence encodes CASSPASAPSYEQYF.

The chain links TRBV28 to TRBJ1-1, with D possibly being TRBD1 (5 bases). V lost 4 bases and J 4 bases, leaving 19 bases between the germline ends. Germline V gene lookup returns CDR1 MDHEN and CDR2 SYDVKM. The CDR3 loop spans 16 amino acids. CDR3 region: CASSSRPPREGTEAFF. The DNA for the CDR3 is TGTGCCAGCAGTTCCCGACCCCCCAGGGAGGGCACTGAAGCTTTCTTT. Drawing the rest from reference TRBV28 and TRBJ1-1, the complete variable domain is DVKVTQSSRYLVKRTGEKVFLECVQDMDHENMFWYRQDPGLGLRLIYFSYDVKMKEKGDIPEGYSVSREKKERFSLILESASTNQTSMYLCASSSRPPREGTEAFFGQGTRLTVV.

This chain joins TRBV19 and TRBJ1-2; no clear D gene. This CDR3 region has 13 residues. V was pared by 9 bases and J by 4 bases, with 15 bases between. CDR1 and CDR2 from the germline V gene are LNHDA and SQIVND (reference sequence). The CDR3 region has the DNA TGTGCCAGCGCCCCCCGCAGGCTCTATGGCTACACCTTC. It specifies CASAPRRLYGYTF.

This rearrangement joins TRBV14 to TRBJ1-5, with unresolved D. Germline V gene lookup returns CDR1 SGHDN and CDR2 FVKESK. This CDR3 spans 13 amino acids. The V end lost 2 bases, the J end lost 4 bases, and 6 bases lay between the germline ends. Written as DNA, the CDR3 is TGTGCCAGCAGCCAATACGGGAATCAGCCCCAGCATTTT. It specifies CASSQYGNQPQHF.